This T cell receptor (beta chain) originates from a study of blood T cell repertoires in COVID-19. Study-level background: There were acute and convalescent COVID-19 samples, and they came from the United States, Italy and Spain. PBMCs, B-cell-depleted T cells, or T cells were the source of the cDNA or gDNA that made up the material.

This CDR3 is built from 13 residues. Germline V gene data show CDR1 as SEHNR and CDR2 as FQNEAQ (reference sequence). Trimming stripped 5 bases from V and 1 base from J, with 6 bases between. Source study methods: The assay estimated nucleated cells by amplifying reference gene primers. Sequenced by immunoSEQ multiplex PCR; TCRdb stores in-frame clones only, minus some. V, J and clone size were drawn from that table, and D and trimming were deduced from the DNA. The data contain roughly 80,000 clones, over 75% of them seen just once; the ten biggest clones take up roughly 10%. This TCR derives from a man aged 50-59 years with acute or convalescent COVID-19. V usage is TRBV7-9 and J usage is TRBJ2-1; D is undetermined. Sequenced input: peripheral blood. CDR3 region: CASSQVSYNEQFF. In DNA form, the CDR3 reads TGTGCCAGCAGCCAGGTGTCCTACAATGAGCAGTTCTTC.